These 13 T cell receptor beta chains were sequenced from one sample in a study of CD8+CD57+ T cells in acquired aplastic anemia. All patients picked for sequencing had shown, by flow cytometry, an expansion of CD8+CD57+ cells. The template for TCR beta VDJ and CDR3 sequence profiling was genomic DNA. MiXCR was run by TCRdb on the reads, yielding one entry per CDR3 protein. The sample yields approximately 250,000 distinct CDR3 sequences, 82% seen once. Sequenced input: sorted CD4+, CD8+, or CD8+CD57+ T cells (not recorded which) from PBMCs. These receptor sequences come from a human donor with aplastic anemia.

The V gene is TRBV7-6, the J gene TRBJ2-3, with unresolved D. CDR1 is SGHVS and CDR2 is FNYEAQ in the germline V gene. CDR3 length: 13 amino acids. The CDR3 DNA sequence: TGTAGCGTCAGCTTACCCCCCACAGATACGCAGTATTTT. It codes for CSVSLPPTDTQYF.

The chain recombines TRBV2 with TRBJ2-2, with a weak D call TRBD2 (5 bases). The germline V and J ends were trimmed by 6 bases and 7 bases, with 15 bases remaining between them. This CDR3 has 14 amino acids. Germline V gives CDR1 SNHLY, CDR2 FYNNEI. The CDR3, as DNA: TGTGCCAGCAGCCAACCGGGTGGGAGCGGGGAGCTGTTTTTT. Translation: CASSQPGGSGELFF.

The chain has TRBV7-9 and TRBJ1-5, with TRBD1 as a possible D gene (5 bases). The CDR3 covers 11 residues. V was trimmed by 4 bases and J by 9 bases, leaving 7 bases between them. Germline V lookup: CDR1 SEHNR, CDR2 FQNEAQ (reference sequence). The CDR3 region has the DNA TGTGCCAGCAGCTCCGGGGGGCCCCAGCATTTT. Its protein is CASSSGGPQHF.

A remark on this clonotype: Lacking the conserved final phenylalanine or tryptophan, this CDR3 likely reflects a read error. The DNA is left out, because the CDR3 cannot be placed on it with certainty; the CDR3 is given as TCRdb lists it. V is TRBV9 and J is TRBJ2-1; TRBD1 is taken as the D call from the table, unchecked against the DNA. Germline lookup yields CDR1 SGDLS and CDR2 YYNGEE. The CDR3 has 13 residues if both end residues are counted. CDR3 region: CASSGGGVGYQLY.

This clonotype was seen a handful of times. V and J are TRBV6-1 and TRBJ2-3, with 13 bases lining up with TRBD2. The CDR3 is 16 residues long. Looked up from germline, CDR1 is MNHNS and CDR2 is SASEGT. V was pared by 4 bases and J by 6 bases, with 7 bases of the junction left unmatched. The CDR3 reads CASSVTSGGASDTQYF. In nucleotides, the CDR3 is TGTGCCAGCAGTGTCACTAGCGGGGGGGCGTCCGATACGCAGTATTTT.

As regards this clonotype: The DNA is left out, because the CDR3 cannot be placed on it with certainty; the CDR3 is given as TCRdb lists it. J is TRBJ2-5 and V is TRBV9; the D call in the table, TRBD1, was not verified against the DNA. The CDR3 totals 14 residues, both ends included. The germline V gene has CDR1 SGDLS and CDR2 YYNGEE. CDR3 loop: CASRRGGEKLFFDF.

This clonotype has more than one count but fewer than ten. The CDR3 nucleotides read TGTGCCAGCAAGTTAGCGGGGGAGGACTATAAGCAGTATTTT. Its translation: CASKLAGEDYKQYF. The rearrangement uses TRBV13 and TRBJ2-3; TRBD2 matches 9 bases. Germline lookup yields CDR1 PRHDT and CDR2 FYEKMQ (reference sequence). V trimming: 7 bases; J trimming: 11 bases; junction bases outside the gene matches: 13. This CDR3 is built from 14 residues.

About this clonotype: The CDR3 does not close with the conserved phenylalanine or tryptophan, likely indicating a read error. The limits of the CDR3 on the DNA are not certain, so only TCRdb's listed CDR3 is given. The chain has TRBV7-9 and TRBJ2-3; the table assigns TRBD1, which was not confirmed against the DNA. Germline CDR1 SEHNR, CDR2 FQNEAQ (reference sequence). Ends included, the CDR3 has 12 residues. CDR3 region: CASSFESGQGNY.

The count of this clonotype is one. The chain combines TRBV5-8 with TRBJ2-7; unclear D gene. The CDR3 is 12 residues long. In germline, CDR1 is SGHTS, CDR2 YDEGEE. Between the trimmed V and J ends, which lost 4 bases and 11 bases, there was a span of 16 bases. This CDR3 reads CASSPVETVEYV. The CDR3 region has the DNA TGTGCCAGCAGCCCCGTTGAGACGGTCGAGTACGTC.

About this clonotype: In this CDR3 the conserved last residue, phenylalanine or tryptophan, is missing, so a read error is likely. It is unclear where the CDR3 begins or ends on the DNA, so no DNA is shown, and the CDR3 is as TCRdb lists it. This chain joins TRBV7-3 and TRBJ2-1; the D call TRBD2 from the table was never checked on the DNA. The length of the CDR3 is 13 amino acids, counting both ends. Germline V lookup: CDR1 SGHTA, CDR2 FQGTGA. The CDR3 reads CASSSSGICGETL.

Notes on this clonotype: At one end, the junction sequence differs from germline, possibly due to a read error. The J gene is TRBJ2-3, the V gene TRBV7-8; tentative D call: TRBD2 (6 bases). The CDR3 sequence is 13 residues long. Germline assignment: CDR1 SGHVS and CDR2 FQNEAQ. The CDR3 region has the DNA TGTGCCAGCGGCGTCGCGGGAAGAGATGCGCAGTATTTT. Amino acid sequence: CASGVAGRDAQYF.

Points on this clonotype: Relative to the germline gene, one junction end is altered; a read error may explain this. This chain joins TRBV7-9 and TRBJ1-5; no clear D. CDR3 length: 13 residues. Germline V lookup: CDR1 SEHNR, CDR2 FQNEAQ (reference sequence). The CDR3 spells CASSGPGSYGEHF. Written as DNA, the CDR3 is TGTGCCAGCAGCGGACCGGGTAGCTACGGGGAGCATTTC.

A note on this clonotype: An end of the junction differs from the germline gene, which may be a read error. This chain connects TRBV7-3 to TRBJ2-5, with D possibly matching TRBD2 (6 bases). The CDR3 consists of 15 residues. Germline CDR1 and CDR2: SGHTA and FQGTGA. The CDR3 protein is CASSQRGGRTETQYF. Here the CDR3 DNA reads TGTGCCAGCAGCCAACGGGGAGGCCGCACAGAGACGCAGTACTTC.